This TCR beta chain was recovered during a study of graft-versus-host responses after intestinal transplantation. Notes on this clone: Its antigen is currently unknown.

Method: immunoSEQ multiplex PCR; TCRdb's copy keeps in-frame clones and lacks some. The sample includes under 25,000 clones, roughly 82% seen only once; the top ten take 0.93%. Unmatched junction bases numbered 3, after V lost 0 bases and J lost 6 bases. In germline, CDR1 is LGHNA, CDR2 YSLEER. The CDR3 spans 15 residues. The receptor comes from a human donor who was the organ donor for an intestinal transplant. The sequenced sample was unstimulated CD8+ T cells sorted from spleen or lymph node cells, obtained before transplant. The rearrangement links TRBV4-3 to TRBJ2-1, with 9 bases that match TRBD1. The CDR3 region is CASSQDGDRVNEQFF. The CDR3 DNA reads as TGCGCCAGCAGCCAAGATGGGGACAGGGTCAATGAGCAGTTCTTC.